The present T cell receptor beta chain was sequenced within a study of T cell responses to AZD1222 COVID-19 vaccine. Overall study results and limits: Seropositive at baseline were only a handful of AZD1222 recipients. Clonal diversity may have been underestimated, and the donors were mostly white British, with more females than males. No day 14 peak samples; only post-peak repertoires were characterized. Mapped onto spike, vaccine-associated CD4 TCRs spanned it and were dominant at 160-218 and 743-854.

Measured with immunoSEQ multiplex PCR; TCRdb has only the in-frame clones, and not every one. The data show some 120,000 clones, 80% to 90% seen once. Comments on this clone: Its antigen is unknown.

Trimming cost V 3 bases and J 4 bases, with 9 bases left between them. Germline values: CDR1 LGHDT, CDR2 YNNKEL (reference sequence). The CDR3 is 13 residues long. The chain carries TRBV3-1 (or the pseudogene TRBV3-2) and TRBJ1-1; D may be TRBD1 (5 bases). The clonotype comes from an adult in good health. The sequenced sample was peripheral blood, obtained on day 0 of AZD1222 vaccination. CDR3 sequence: CASSHGGVTEAFF. Written as DNA, the CDR3 is TGTGCCAGCAGCCATGGGGGGGTCACTGAAGCTTTCTTT.